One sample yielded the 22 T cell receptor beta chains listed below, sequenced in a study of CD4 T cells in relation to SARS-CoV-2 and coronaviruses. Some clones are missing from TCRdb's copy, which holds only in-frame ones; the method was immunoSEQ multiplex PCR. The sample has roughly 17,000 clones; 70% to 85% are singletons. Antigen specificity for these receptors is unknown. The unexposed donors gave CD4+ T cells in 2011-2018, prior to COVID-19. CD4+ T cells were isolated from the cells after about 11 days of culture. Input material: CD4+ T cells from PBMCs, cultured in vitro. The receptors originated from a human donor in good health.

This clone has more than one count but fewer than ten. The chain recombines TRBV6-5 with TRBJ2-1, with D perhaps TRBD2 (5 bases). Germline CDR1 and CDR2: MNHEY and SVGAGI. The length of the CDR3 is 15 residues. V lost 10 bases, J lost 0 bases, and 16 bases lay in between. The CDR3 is CAIQRESGSYNEQFF. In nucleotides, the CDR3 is TGTGCCATCCAGCGCGAAAGCGGCTCCTACAATGAGCAGTTCTTC.

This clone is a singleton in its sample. CDR3 sequence reads: CATQGGRNTGELFF. CDR3 sequence (DNA): TGTGCCACACAGGGGGGGCGGAACACCGGGGAGCTGTTTTTT. The chain links TRBV6-6 to TRBJ2-2; D might be TRBD1 (8 bases). Trimming cost V 10 bases and J 1 base, with 13 bases left between them. The germline V gene encodes CDR1 MNHNY and CDR2 SVGAGI (reference sequence). CDR3 length: 14 amino acids.

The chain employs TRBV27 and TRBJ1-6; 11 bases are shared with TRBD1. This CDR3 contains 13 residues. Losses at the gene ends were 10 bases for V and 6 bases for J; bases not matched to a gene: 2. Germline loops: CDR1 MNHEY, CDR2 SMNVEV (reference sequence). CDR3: CATGQGVNSPLHF. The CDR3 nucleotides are TGTGCCACGGGACAGGGGGTTAATTCACCCCTCCACTTT.

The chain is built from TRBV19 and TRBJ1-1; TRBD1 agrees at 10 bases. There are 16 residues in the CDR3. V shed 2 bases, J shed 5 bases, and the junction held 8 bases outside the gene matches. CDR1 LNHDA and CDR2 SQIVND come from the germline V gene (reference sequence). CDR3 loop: CASSIKTWTGGTEAFF. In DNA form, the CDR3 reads TGTGCCAGTAGTATAAAGACCTGGACAGGGGGAACTGAAGCTTTCTTT.

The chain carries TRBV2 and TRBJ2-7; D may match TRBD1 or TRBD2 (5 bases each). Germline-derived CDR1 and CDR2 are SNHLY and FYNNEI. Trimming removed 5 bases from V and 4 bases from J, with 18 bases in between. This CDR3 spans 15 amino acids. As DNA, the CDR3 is TGTGCCAGCAGTCCGACCCACAGGTTAGCGTACGAGCAGTACTTC. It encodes CASSPTHRLAYEQYF.

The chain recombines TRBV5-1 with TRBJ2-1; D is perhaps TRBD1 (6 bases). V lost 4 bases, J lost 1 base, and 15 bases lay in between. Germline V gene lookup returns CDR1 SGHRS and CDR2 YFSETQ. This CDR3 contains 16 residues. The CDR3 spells CASSPVQGRSYNEQFF. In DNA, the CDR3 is TGCGCCAGCAGCCCGGTACAGGGTAGGTCCTACAATGAGCAGTTCTTC. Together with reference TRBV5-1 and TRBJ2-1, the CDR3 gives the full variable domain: KAGVTQTPRYLIKTRGQQVTLSCSPISGHRSVSWYQQTPGQGLQFLFEYFSETQRNKGNFPGRFSGRQFSNSRSEMNVSTLELGDSALYLCASSPVQGRSYNEQFFGPGTRLTVL.

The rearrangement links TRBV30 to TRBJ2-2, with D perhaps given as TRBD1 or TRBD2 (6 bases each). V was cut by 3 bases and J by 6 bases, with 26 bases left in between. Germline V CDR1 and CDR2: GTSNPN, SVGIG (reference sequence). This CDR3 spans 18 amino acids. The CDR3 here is CAWRMGPKGGRRSGELFF. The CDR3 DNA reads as TGTGCCTGGAGGATGGGACCCAAGGGGGGCAGACGGTCCGGGGAGCTGTTTTTT.

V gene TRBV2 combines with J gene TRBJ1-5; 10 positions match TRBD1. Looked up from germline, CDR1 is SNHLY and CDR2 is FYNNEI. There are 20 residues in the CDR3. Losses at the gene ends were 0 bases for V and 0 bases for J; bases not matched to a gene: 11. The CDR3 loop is CASSEAWGTGEVNSNQPQHF. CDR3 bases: TGTGCCAGCAGTGAAGCGTGGGGGACAGGGGAGGTTAATAGCAATCAGCCCCAGCATTTT.

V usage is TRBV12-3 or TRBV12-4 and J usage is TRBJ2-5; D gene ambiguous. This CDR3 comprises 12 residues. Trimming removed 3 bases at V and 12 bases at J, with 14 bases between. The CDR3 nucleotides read TGTGCCAGCAGTTTTAAGCGACTGGCTAAGTACTTC. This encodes CASSFKRLAKYF.

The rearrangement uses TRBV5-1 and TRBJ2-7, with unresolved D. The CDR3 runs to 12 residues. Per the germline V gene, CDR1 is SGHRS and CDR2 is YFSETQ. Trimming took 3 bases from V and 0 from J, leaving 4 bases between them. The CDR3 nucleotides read TGCGCCAGCAGCTCGAGCTCCTACGAGCAGTACTTC. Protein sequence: CASSSSSYEQYF.

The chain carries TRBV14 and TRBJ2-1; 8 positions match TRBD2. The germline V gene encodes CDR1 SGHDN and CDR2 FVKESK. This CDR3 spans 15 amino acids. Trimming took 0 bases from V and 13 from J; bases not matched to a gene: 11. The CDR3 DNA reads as TGTGCCAGCAGCCAAGAAGTTGGGGTAGCGGGAATCCAGTTCTTC. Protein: CASSQEVGVAGIQFF. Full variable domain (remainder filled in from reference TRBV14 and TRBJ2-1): EAGVTQFPSHSVIEKGQTVTLRCDPISGHDNLYWYRRVMGKEIKFLLHFVKESKQDESGMPNNRFLAERTGGTYSTLKVQPAELEDSGVYFCASSQEVGVAGIQFFGPGTRLTVL.

CDR3: CASSRDSTDTQYF. The CDR3 region has the DNA TGTGCCAGTAGTCGGGATAGCACAGATACGCAGTATTTT. This sequence joins TRBV19 and TRBJ2-3; tentatively, D is TRBD2 (5 bases). This CDR3 spans 13 amino acids. Germline CDR1 and CDR2: LNHDA and SQIVND (reference sequence). Trimming removed 5 bases from V and 0 bases from J, with 6 bases in between.

In nucleotides, the CDR3 is TGTGCCAGCTCACCGAGGACTAGCGGGAGCGAGCAGTACTTC. This translates into CASSPRTSGSEQYF. V is TRBV18 and J is TRBJ2-7; TRBD2 agrees at 13 bases. Germline V gene data show CDR1 as KGHSH and CDR2 as LQKENI. There are 14 residues in the CDR3. After removal of 3 bases from V and 6 bases from J, the junction contained 2 bases not matched to a gene.

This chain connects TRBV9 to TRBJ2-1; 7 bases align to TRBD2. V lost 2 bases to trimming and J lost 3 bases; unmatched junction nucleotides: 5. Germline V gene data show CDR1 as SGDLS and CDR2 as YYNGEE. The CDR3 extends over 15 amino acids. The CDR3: CASSVTLASYNEQFF. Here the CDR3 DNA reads TGTGCCAGCAGCGTTACACTAGCGAGCTACAATGAGCAGTTCTTC.

The CDR3 spells CASSQVTGGSSPLHF. The CDR3 region has the DNA TGTGCCAGCAGCCAAGTCACAGGGGGCAGTTCACCCCTCCACTTT. This chain joins TRBV3-1 (or the pseudogene TRBV3-2) and TRBJ1-6, with TRBD1 matching 9 bases. Germline CDR1 reads LGHDT; CDR2 reads YNNKEL (reference sequence). This CDR3 is 15 amino acids long. The V and J ends lost 1 base and 9 bases, in that order; junction bases with no gene match: 4.

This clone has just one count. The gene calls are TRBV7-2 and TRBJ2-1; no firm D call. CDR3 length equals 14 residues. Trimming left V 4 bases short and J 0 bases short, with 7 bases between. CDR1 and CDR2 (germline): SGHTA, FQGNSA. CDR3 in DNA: TGTGCCAGCAGCTCTACGAGCTCCTACAATGAGCAGTTCTTC. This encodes CASSSTSSYNEQFF.

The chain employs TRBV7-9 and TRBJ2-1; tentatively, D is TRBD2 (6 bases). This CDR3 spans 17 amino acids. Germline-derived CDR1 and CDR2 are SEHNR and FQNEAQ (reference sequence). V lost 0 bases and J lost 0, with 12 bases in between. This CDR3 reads CASSLASGDGSYNEQFF. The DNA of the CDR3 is TGTGCCAGCAGCTTAGCCTCGGGGGACGGCTCCTACAATGAGCAGTTCTTC.

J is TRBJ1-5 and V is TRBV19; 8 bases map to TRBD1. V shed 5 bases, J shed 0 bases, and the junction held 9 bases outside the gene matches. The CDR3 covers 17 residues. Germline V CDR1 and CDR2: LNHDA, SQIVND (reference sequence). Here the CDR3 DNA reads TGTGCCAGTAGTGACCTCGGGACAGGCTATAGCAATCAGCCCCAGCATTTT. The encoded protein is CASSDLGTGYSNQPQHF.

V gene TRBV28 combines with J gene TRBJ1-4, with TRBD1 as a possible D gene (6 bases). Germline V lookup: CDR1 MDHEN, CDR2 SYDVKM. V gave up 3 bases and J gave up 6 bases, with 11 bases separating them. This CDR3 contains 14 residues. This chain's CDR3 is CASSFGGQDEKLFF. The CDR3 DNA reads TGTGCCAGCAGTTTTGGGGGGCAGGATGAAAAACTGTTTTTT.

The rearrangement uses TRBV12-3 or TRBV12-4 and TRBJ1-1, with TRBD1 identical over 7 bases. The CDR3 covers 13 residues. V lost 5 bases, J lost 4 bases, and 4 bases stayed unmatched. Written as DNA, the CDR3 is TGTGCCAGCAGTGGACCAGGGGGCACTGAAGCTTTCTTT. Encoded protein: CASSGPGGTEAFF.

The CDR3 nucleotides are TGTGCCAGCAGTCAAACTCCTCACTCCTACAATGAGCAGTTCTTC. It specifies CASSQTPHSYNEQFF. The genes are TRBV7-9 and TRBJ2-1; D gene uncertain. The CDR3 runs to 15 residues. In germline, CDR1 is SEHNR, CDR2 FQNEAQ (reference sequence). V lost 6 bases and J lost 0, with 12 bases in between.

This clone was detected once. The CDR3 region is CAWRAGLGTQYF. CDR3 bases: TGTGCCTGGAGGGCGGGCCTCGGGACGCAGTATTTT. V usage is TRBV30 and J usage is TRBJ2-3, with D possibly TRBD2 on 5 matching bases. The V and J ends lost 3 bases and 9 bases respectively, with 13 bases between them. There are 12 residues in the CDR3. CDR1 and CDR2 (germline): GTSNPN, SVGIG (reference sequence).